This entry features one T cell receptor (beta chain) sequence. No antigen is known for it. No base qualities exist here, and no much larger clone lies one base off it. TCRbeta CDR3 regions were amplified from genomic DNA by means of the immunoSEQ Assay, a bias-controlled multiplex PCR. The authors processed their data as follows. Nucleated cell counts per sample were estimated from amplification of reference gene primers within the assay. Sequence reads were collapsed and filtered to measure the absolute abundance of every unique TCRbeta CDR3 rearrangement. Productive Simpson clonality was computed per sample as the square root of Simpson's diversity index over productive rearrangements. Held by TCRdb, this immuneACCESS table contains in-frame sequences only and omits some clones. Under half of the omission traces to an unresolved V gene where checked; the cause of the rest is unknown. The V and J calls and clone size were taken over from that table, and D and trimming were inferred from the DNA. This sample is represented by roughly 190,000 clones; 88% of them were singletons. The ten most abundant clones make up approximately 4.5% of the sample.

The collaborating institutions used their own protocols to collect whole blood in K2EDTA tubes. For TCRbeta analysis, collaborators shipped samples in one of three forms: frozen whole blood, isolated PBMCs, or DNA extracted from either of those sample types. This sample was taken from a study of blood T cell repertoires in COVID-19 (dated by TCRdb to 2018 to 2021). Broadly, across the study: The collaborator samples originated in the United States, Italy and Spain and spanned the acute and convalescent phases of COVID-19. Samples came from the ongoing ImmuneRACE study (first 160 participants) plus 1,254 subjects from 6 global collaborators. The sample metadata nearly always contained a de-identified subject ID, COVID-19 status, age in years and sex. Deeply sampled blood TCRbeta repertoires from subjects exposed to, actively infected with, or recovered from COVID-19 were included in the dataset. The repertoires were made available in a free public database intended to serve as a resource for research on the immune response to SARS-CoV-2. Where available, HLA class I and class II types were obtained from metadata supplied by the sample provider rather than from assay-based typing. The prospective study material was composed of cDNA or gDNA derived from T cells, B-cell-depleted T cells, or PBMCs.

V and J are trimmed by 3 bases and 12 bases, and the gene matches miss 4 bases of the junction. The CDR3 goes from the cysteine to the phenylalanine over 12 residues. The only DNA kept is the CDR3, 36 bases in frame from the first base. The germline V gene provides CDR1 SGHAT and CDR2 FQNNGV. General conclusions and limits of the study: The amount of clinical and demographic metadata varied by source and participant and was provided uncurated.

This chain is built from TRBV11-2 and TRBJ2-1; 8 central bases correspond to TRBD1. Sequenced sample: peripheral blood. This TCR was sampled from a human donor in a cohort sampled during active COVID-19. CDR3 region: CASSLRQGTQFF. Read as DNA, the sequence is TGTGCCAGCAGCTTGAGACAGGGGACGCAGTTCTTC. Joined to the reference TRBV11-2 and TRBJ2-1 proteins, this CDR3 gives the full variable domain: EAGVAQSPRYKIIEKRQSVAFWCNPISGHATLYWYQQILGQGPKLLIQFQNNGVVDDSQLPKDRFSAERLKGVDSTLKIQPAKLEDSAVYLCASSLRQGTQFFGPGTRLTVL.